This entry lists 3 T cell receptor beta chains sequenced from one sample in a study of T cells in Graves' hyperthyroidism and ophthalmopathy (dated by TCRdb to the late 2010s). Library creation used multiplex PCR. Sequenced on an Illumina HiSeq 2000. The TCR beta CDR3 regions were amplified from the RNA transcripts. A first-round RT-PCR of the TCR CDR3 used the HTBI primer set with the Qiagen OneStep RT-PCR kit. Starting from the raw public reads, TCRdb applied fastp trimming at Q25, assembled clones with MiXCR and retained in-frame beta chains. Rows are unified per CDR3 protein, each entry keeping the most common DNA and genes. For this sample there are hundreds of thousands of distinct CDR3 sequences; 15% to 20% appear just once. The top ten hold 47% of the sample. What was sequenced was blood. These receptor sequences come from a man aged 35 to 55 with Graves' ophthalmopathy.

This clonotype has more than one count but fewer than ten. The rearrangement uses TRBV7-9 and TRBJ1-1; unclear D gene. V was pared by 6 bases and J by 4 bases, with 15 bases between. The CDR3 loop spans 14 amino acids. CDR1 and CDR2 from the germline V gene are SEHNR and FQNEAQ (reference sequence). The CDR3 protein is CASSSPPGITEAFF. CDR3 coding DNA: TGTGCCAGCAGTTCCCCCCCCGGAATCACTGAAGCTTTCTTT.

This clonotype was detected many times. CDR3 DNA: TGTGCCAGCAGCCCTACTGACAGGGGCTTCTACAATGAGCAGTTCTTC. Translated, it gives CASSPTDRGFYNEQFF. This chain links TRBV28 with TRBJ2-1; 8 nucleotides line up with TRBD1. CDR1 is MDHEN, CDR2 SYDVKM, per germline. This CDR3 is built from 16 residues. J was trimmed by 3 bases and V by 6 bases; bases with no gene match: 10.

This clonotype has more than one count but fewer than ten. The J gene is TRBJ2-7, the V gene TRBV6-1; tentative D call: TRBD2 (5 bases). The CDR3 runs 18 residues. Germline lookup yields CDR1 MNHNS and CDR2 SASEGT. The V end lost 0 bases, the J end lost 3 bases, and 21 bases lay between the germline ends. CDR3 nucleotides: TGTGCCAGCAGTGAAGCGGAGAACGGGGATCGGGCCTTCTACGAGCAGTACTTC. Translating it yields CASSEAENGDRAFYEQYF.